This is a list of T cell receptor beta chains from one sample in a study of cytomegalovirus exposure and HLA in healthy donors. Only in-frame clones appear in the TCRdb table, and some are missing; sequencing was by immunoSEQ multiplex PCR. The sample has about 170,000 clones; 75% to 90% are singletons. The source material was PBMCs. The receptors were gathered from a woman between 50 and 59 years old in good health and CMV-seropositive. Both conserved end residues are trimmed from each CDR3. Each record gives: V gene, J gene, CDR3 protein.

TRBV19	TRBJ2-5	ASSGDRTGEGETQY
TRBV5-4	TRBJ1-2	ASSSRTVDVFYGYT
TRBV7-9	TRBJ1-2	SSSLYGTGSHGYT
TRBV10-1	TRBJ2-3	ASSEWGTADQDTQY
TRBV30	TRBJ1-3	AWRLASGNTIY
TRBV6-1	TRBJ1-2	ASRPSGNAYGYT
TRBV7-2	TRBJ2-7	ASSLPDYQLYEQY
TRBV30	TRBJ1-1	AWSLRGWTEAF
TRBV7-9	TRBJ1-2	ASSYTGTDLDGYT
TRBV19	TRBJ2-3	ASSLRWATDTQY
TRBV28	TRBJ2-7	ASRTGQGGFYEQY
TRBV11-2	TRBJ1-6	ASSLAGAAPLH
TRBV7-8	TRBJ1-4	ASSLIRGEKLF
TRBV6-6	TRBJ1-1	ASSYTGIEAF
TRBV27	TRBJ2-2	ASSSIAGSATGELF
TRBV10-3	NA	AISESRRYEQY
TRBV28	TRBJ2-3	ASSLPGQGTTDTQY
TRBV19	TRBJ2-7	ASSTQGSYEQY
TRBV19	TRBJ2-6	ASSTTKQGANVLT
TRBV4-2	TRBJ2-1	ASSINRNEQF
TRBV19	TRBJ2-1	ASSMVTSGIRNEQF
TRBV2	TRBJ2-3	ASSEGGSDTQY
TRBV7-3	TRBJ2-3	ASSAHTDTQY